This T cell receptor beta chain comes out of a study of T cell responses to AZD1222 COVID-19 vaccine. Study-level findings and limits: CD4 TCRs linked to vaccination spanned spike, dominating at 160-218 and 743-854. Elevations in Spike-specific TCR breadth and depth followed administration of two AZD1222 doses. Donors, mostly white British, included more females; clonal diversity was possibly underestimated. At baseline, seropositivity was found in only 6 or 7 AZD1222 recipients.

Per the germline V gene, CDR1 is MNHEY and CDR2 is SVGAGI. The CDR3 sequence is 13 residues long. The ends were cut back, 6 bases at V and 4 bases at J, with 12 bases in the middle. This clone occurred once. Its antigen is unidentified. Data came from immunoSEQ multiplex PCR; TCRdb stores just in-frame clones and leaves some out. The repertoire has roughly 170,000 clones, about 86% of them found once; the top ten carry approximately 0.5%. The receptor was isolated from an adult in good health. The source was peripheral blood, collected on day 0 of AZD1222 vaccination. The chain joins TRBV6-5 to TRBJ1-2; no firm D call. The CDR3: CASSTGFSYGYTF. The CDR3 nucleotides are TGTGCCAGCAGCACTGGCTTCTCCTATGGCTACACCTTC.